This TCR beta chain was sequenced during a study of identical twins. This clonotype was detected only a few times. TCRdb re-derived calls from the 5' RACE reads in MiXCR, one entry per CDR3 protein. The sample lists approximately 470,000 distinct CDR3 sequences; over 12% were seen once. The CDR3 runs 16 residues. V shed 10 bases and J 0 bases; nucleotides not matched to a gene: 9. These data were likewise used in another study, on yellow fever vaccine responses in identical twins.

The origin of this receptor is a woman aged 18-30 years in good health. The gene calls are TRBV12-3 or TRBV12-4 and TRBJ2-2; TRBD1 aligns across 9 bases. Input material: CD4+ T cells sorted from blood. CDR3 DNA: TGTGCCACCAAAAAACAGGGGGCAACGAACACCGGGGAGCTGTTTTTT. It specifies CATKKQGATNTGELFF.